The 25 T cell receptor beta chains listed next were all sequenced from one sample in a study of memory CD4+ T cells and cytomegalovirus serostatus. This table comes from immunoSEQ multiplex PCR, and its TCRdb copy is limited to in-frame clones, with some not included. The sample shows tens of thousands of clones, 77% of them seen only once. Single viable CD3+CD4+CD8-CD45RO+ cells were sorted as the memory CD4+ T cells. Sequenced: memory CD4+ T cells from blood. These receptors came from an adult in good health and CMV-seronegative.

V usage is TRBV10-3 and J usage is TRBJ1-5; D possibly corresponds to TRBD1 (6 bases). V lost 8 bases to trimming and J lost 2 bases, with 13 bases between them. The CDR3 is 14 residues long. CDR1 and CDR2 (germline): ENHRY, SYGVKD. The CDR3 region has the DNA TGTGCCATCGCGGGACAAGGAGGCAATCAGCCCCAGCATTTT. Protein product: CAIAGQGGNQPQHF.

The chain uses TRBV2 and TRBJ2-2; TRBD1 aligns across 7 bases. CDR3 length: 14 residues. Per germline, CDR1 SNHLY and CDR2 FYNNEI. V was pared by 6 bases and J by 7 bases, with 8 bases of the junction left unmatched. The CDR3 loop is CASSLTGVGGELFF. Here the CDR3 DNA reads TGTGCCAGCAGCCTCACAGGGGTCGGCGGGGAGCTGTTTTTT.

V is TRBV6-1 and J is TRBJ2-3; D gene ambiguous. CDR1 MNHNS and CDR2 SASEGT come from the germline V gene. This CDR3 contains 12 residues. The V gene lost 6 bases and the J gene lost 2 bases, with 6 bases spanning the gap. The CDR3 region is CASSESTDTQYF. CDR3 sequence (DNA): TGTGCCAGCAGCGAGTCCACAGATACGCAGTATTTT.

The V gene is TRBV7-9, the J gene TRBJ1-2; the match to TRBD1 covers 9 bases. Germline CDR1 and CDR2: SEHNR and FQNEAQ (reference sequence). The length of the CDR3 is 13 residues. With V trimmed by 4 bases and J by 9 bases, 6 bases remained unmatched. The CDR3 DNA sequence: TGTGCCAGCAGCTCCGGGACAGGGTTAAGCTACACCTTC. As protein: CASSSGTGLSYTF. The full variable domain, completed using reference TRBV7-9 and TRBJ1-2, is DTGVSQNPRHKITKRGQNVTFRCDPISEHNRLYWYRQTLGQGPEFLTYFQNEAQLEKSRLLSDRFSAERPKGSFSTLEIQRTEQGDSAMYLCASSSGTGLSYTFGSGTRLTVV.

This clone appeared a few times. The chain links TRBV7-6 to TRBJ1-1; D possibly corresponds to TRBD1 (5 bases). The CDR3 covers 14 residues. V shed 1 base and J shed 7 bases, with 13 bases lying between them. Per germline, CDR1 SGHVS and CDR2 FNYEAQ. DNA for the CDR3: TGTGCCAGCAGCTTAGTCGTCGGGGCGGGTGAAGCTTTCTTT. Translated, it gives CASSLVVGAGEAFF.

This clone was seen once. The rearrangement joins TRBV19 to TRBJ1-5; 8 nucleotides align to TRBD1. Germline V gene lookup returns CDR1 LNHDA and CDR2 SQIVND (reference sequence). The V segment lost 3 bases and the J segment 2 bases; nucleotides outside the gene matches: 6. The CDR3 consists of 16 residues. CDR3 in DNA: TGTGCCAGTAGTATGGAGCAGGGGGCTGGCAATCAGCCCCAGCATTTT. It specifies CASSMEQGAGNQPQHF.

This chain joins TRBV6-5 and TRBJ1-1; possibly TRBD1 for D (6 bases). This CDR3 has 16 residues. Per the germline V gene, CDR1 is MNHEY and CDR2 is SVGAGI. V lost 4 bases and J lost 1, with 16 bases in between. This CDR3 reads CASSSGVWGRNTEAFF. The CDR3 bases are TGTGCCAGCAGTTCAGGGGTATGGGGTCGGAACACTGAAGCTTTCTTT.

The gene calls are TRBV6-5 and TRBJ1-6; TRBD1 matches 9 bases. The CDR3 covers 15 residues. With V trimmed by 6 bases and J by 10 bases, 10 bases remained unmatched. Germline V gives CDR1 MNHEY, CDR2 SVGAGI. CDR3: CASSPQGQGSSPLHF. The CDR3 DNA reads TGTGCCAGCAGCCCCCAGGGACAGGGCTCCTCACCCCTCCACTTT.

This clone was recorded a few times. The chain combines TRBV18 with TRBJ1-5; D call uncertain. V shed 6 bases and J shed 9 bases, with 12 bases lying between them. The germline V gene has CDR1 KGHSH and CDR2 LQKENI. The CDR3 length is 12 residues. CDR3 DNA sequence: TGTGCCAGCTCTCCTCAGGTAGGGCCCCAGCATTTT. Translating it yields CASSPQVGPQHF. Complete variable domain (other parts from reference TRBV18 and TRBJ1-5): NAGVMQNPRHLVRRRGQEARLRCSPMKGHSHVYWYRQLPEEGLKFMVYLQKENIIDESGMPKERFSAEFPKEGPSILRIQQVVRGDSAAYFCASSPQVGPQHFGDGTRLSIL.

This clone was picked up a small number of times. CDR3 sequence reads: CASSERLQGPVYTF. CDR3 in DNA: TGTGCCAGCAGTGAACGGTTACAGGGTCCCGTCTACACCTTC. The chain combines TRBV2 with TRBJ1-2; weak D call: TRBD1 (6 bases). The germline V and J ends were trimmed by 2 bases and 10 bases, with 17 bases remaining between them. The CDR3 spans 14 residues. The germline V gene has CDR1 SNHLY and CDR2 FYNNEI.

This chain connects TRBV7-9 to TRBJ1-1; D gene unclear. The CDR3 runs 10 residues. V was pared by 8 bases and J by 6 bases, with 7 bases between. Germline V lookup: CDR1 SEHNR, CDR2 FQNEAQ (reference sequence). The DNA for the CDR3 is TGTGCCAGCGCTGGACCTGAAGCTTTCTTT. Protein: CASAGPEAFF.

This clone occurred once. V gene TRBV6-1 combines with J gene TRBJ2-7; D unresolved. The CDR3 covers 10 residues. V was pared by 6 bases and J by 3 bases, with 3 bases between. Looked up from germline, CDR1 is MNHNS and CDR2 is SASEGT. The CDR3 nucleotides are TGTGCCAGCAGCCGCTACGAGCAGTACTTC. It specifies CASSRYEQYF.

This clone came up once. This chain links TRBV12-2 with TRBJ2-1. TRBV12-2 is given as a pseudogene. The CDR3 is 15 residues long. DNA for the CDR3: TGTGCAAGTCGCTCCTCCGGGACGCGCTACAATGAGCAGTTCTTC. It translates to CASRSSGTRYNEQFF.

This chain connects TRBV19 to TRBJ1-2; 8 nucleotides align to TRBD1. Unmatched junction bases numbered 7, after V lost 9 bases and J lost 4 bases. The CDR3 runs 13 residues. Germline values: CDR1 LNHDA, CDR2 SQIVND (reference sequence). This chain's CDR3 is CASSDRGGYGYTF. CDR3 in DNA: TGTGCCAGCTCTGACAGGGGAGGCTATGGCTACACCTTC.

This chain joins TRBV27 and TRBJ2-1, with 8 positions matching TRBD2. The CDR3 length is 21 residues. The ends lost 0 bases at V and 1 base at J; junction bases unmatched: 17. The V gene's germline CDR1 is MNHEY and CDR2 SMNVEV (reference sequence). The DNA of the CDR3 is TGTGCCAGCAGTTTATCCGCCGGCTTCCCGTCGGGGGGGGTATCCTACAATGAGCAGTTCTTC. The encoded protein is CASSLSAGFPSGGVSYNEQFF.

The J gene is TRBJ2-1, the V gene TRBV7-7; TRBD1 matches 7 bases. CDR3 size: 14 residues. The germline CDR1 and CDR2 sequences are SSHAT and FNYEAQ (reference sequence). V lost 3 bases, J lost 3 bases, and 2 bases stayed unmatched. This CDR3 is CASSLDRIYNEQFF. DNA for the CDR3: TGTGCCAGCAGCTTGGACAGGATCTACAATGAGCAGTTCTTC.

The chain recombines TRBV7-8 with TRBJ2-2; the D is unclear. From germline, CDR1 is SGHVS and CDR2 FQNEAQ. The CDR3 has 12 amino acids. Trimming cost V 7 bases and J 3 bases, with 6 bases left between them. The CDR3 is CASKIDTGELFF. CDR3 DNA sequence: TGTGCCAGCAAGATTGACACCGGGGAGCTGTTTTTT.

This chain links TRBV5-1 with TRBJ2-7, with a tentative D call TRBD1 (6 bases). The CDR3 extends over 15 amino acids. Trimming took 0 bases from V and 3 from J, leaving 13 bases between them. Germline loops: CDR1 SGHRS, CDR2 YFSETQ. In DNA, the CDR3 is TGCGCCAGCAGCTTGGCCGGTAGAGGGGGCTACGAGCAGTACTTC. Translation gives CASSLAGRGGYEQYF.

A word on this clone: The sample carries other DNA sequences with the same CDR3. The chain employs TRBV29-1 and TRBJ1-1; weak D call: TRBD1 (6 bases). CDR1 SQVTM and CDR2 ANQGSEA come from the germline V gene. The germline V and J ends were trimmed by 4 bases and 11 bases, with 14 bases remaining between them. The CDR3 runs 11 residues. In DNA, the CDR3 is TGCAGCGTTGGAGGGGCAGGGGAGGCTTTCTTT. This gives the protein CSVGGAGEAFF.

The chain is built from TRBV10-3 and TRBJ2-5; D ambiguous. V lost 7 bases to trimming and J lost 2 bases, with 17 bases between them. CDR3 length equals 15 residues. From germline, CDR1 is ENHRY and CDR2 SYGVKD. The CDR3 DNA sequence: TGTGCCATCAAGGGATCGGATGTGGGACAAGAGACCCAGTACTTC. Translation gives CAIKGSDVGQETQYF.

Only one count was recorded for this clone. CDR3 DNA sequence: TGCGCCAGCAGCTCCGACAGAACGAACACTGAAGCTTTCTTT. Translation: CASSSDRTNTEAFF. The chain has TRBV5-1 and TRBJ1-1, with a tentative D call TRBD1 (5 bases). The CDR3 consists of 14 residues. V was trimmed by 3 bases and J by 1 base, leaving 10 bases between them. Germline V lookup: CDR1 SGHRS, CDR2 YFSETQ.

This clone was observed a few times. The chain employs TRBV5-4 and TRBJ1-3; a possible D gene is TRBD1 (6 bases). The CDR3 sequence is 15 residues long. The V and J ends lost 1 base and 4 bases respectively, with 12 bases between them. Germline assignment: CDR1 SGHNT and CDR2 YYREEE (reference sequence). DNA of the CDR3: TGTGCCAGCAGCTTGAGGGGCGGGGGCGGAAACACCATATATTTT. Encoded protein: CASSLRGGGGNTIYF.

The chain is built from TRBV11-2 and TRBJ2-7; the match to TRBD1 covers 8 bases. The CDR3 is 13 amino acids. CDR1 and CDR2 (germline): SGHAT, FQNNGV. V gave up 2 bases and J gave up 6 bases; unmatched junction bases: 3. CDR3 sequence reads: CASSLMTGVEQYF. DNA of the CDR3: TGTGCCAGCAGCTTAATGACAGGGGTCGAGCAGTACTTC.

The CDR3 is CASSLGLAQETQYF. CDR3 in DNA: TGTGCCAGCAGCTTAGGACTAGCGCAAGAGACCCAGTACTTC. The rearrangement uses TRBV5-5 and TRBJ2-5, with 9 positions matching TRBD2. CDR3 length: 14 residues. Germline V gene sequence: CDR1 SGHKS, CDR2 YYEKEE (reference sequence). V lost 2 bases to trimming and J lost 2 bases; unmatched junction nucleotides: 1. Drawing the rest from reference TRBV5-5 and TRBJ2-5, the complete variable domain is DAGVTQSPTHLIKTRGQQVTLRCSPISGHKSVSWYQQVLGQGPQFIFQYYEKEERGRGNFPDRFSARQFPNYSSELNVNALLLGDSALYLCASSLGLAQETQYFGPGTRLLVL.

This clone appeared a few times. At the DNA level, this CDR3 is encoded by other sequences in the same sample as well. This chain uses TRBV7-7 with TRBJ2-3; D unresolved. Germline loops: CDR1 SSHAT, CDR2 FNYEAQ (reference sequence). The ends were cut back, 0 bases at V and 4 bases at J, with 5 bases in the middle. The CDR3 totals 13 residues. CDR3 bases: TGTGCCAGCAGCTTAGCAGAGGCAGATACGCAGTATTTT. Translating gives CASSLAEADTQYF.